This entry is about one TCR beta chain. The antigen is unknown. The record originates from a study of intratumoral heterogeneity in liver cancer. There are 11 residues in the CDR3. Germline-derived CDR1 and CDR2 are MDHEN and SYDVKM. V shed 3 bases and J shed 5 bases, with 3 bases lying between them. Study-level results: Tumor-infiltrating lymphocyte representation was acknowledged to be under-sampled.

Early-stage hepatocellular carcinoma patients were treatment-naïve prior to resection. No macroscopic necrosis or hemorrhage was seen in sampled areas. TCRdb keeps only in-frame clones here, not all; method: immunoSEQ multiplex PCR. Among 20,000 to 25,000 clones listed, approximately 73% were seen once. The sequencing here drew on tumor-adjacent normal tissue, taken before any cancer treatment. The rearrangement uses TRBV28 and TRBJ2-3; D is ambiguous. The TCR comes from a woman in her 70s with hepatocellular carcinoma. The CDR3 DNA reads TGTGCCAGCAGTTTTGGAGATACGCAGTATTTT. Translated, it gives CASSFGDTQYF.